This T cell receptor beta chain was found in a study of human T cells and chemical hapten exposure. TCRdb reprocessed the RACE reads with MiXCR, giving one entry per CDR3 protein. The sample yields about 140,000 distinct CDR3 sequences, 10% to 15% seen once. J lost 5 bases, V lost 6 bases, and 11 bases had no gene match. The CDR3 runs 15 residues. Germline values: CDR1 DFQATT, CDR2 SNEGSKA (reference sequence). The time point: patch test 2, 6 weeks after DPC sensitization. Treatment noted: therapeutic diphenylcyclopropenone sensitization with weekly scalp DPC. The genes are TRBV20-1 and TRBJ2-5, with 11 bases identical to TRBD2. The TCR comes from a woman in her forties or fifties with alopecia areata. Some clones in this sample may be carry-over from other donors' samples. The source material was whole blood, sampled in connection with sensitization to the hapten diphenylcyclopropenone (DPC). Here the CDR3 DNA reads TGCAGTGCCGCAACTAGCGGGAGAGGCGTGGAGACCCAGTACTTC. It specifies CSAATSGRGVETQYF.